The clone carrying this T cell receptor (beta chain) was observed a few times. This record comes from a study of blood T cell repertoires in COVID-19. Study members were between roughly 18 and 89 years old and lived in approximately 25 US regions. The CDR3 spans 17 residues. In germline, CDR1 is SGHRS, CDR2 YFSETQ. The V gene end was trimmed by 4 bases and the J gene end by 2 bases; junction bases not matched to a gene: 10. How the authors handled the data: How many nucleated cells were present was estimated from reference gene primer amplification. TCRdb's copy holds only in-frame clones and misses some; the assay was immunoSEQ multiplex PCR. V, J and clone size were drawn from that table, and D and trimming were deduced from the DNA. The data show about 250,000 clones, with about 83% seen just once and around 3.5% held by the top ten.

Sequenced input: PBMCs or T cells enriched from blood (not recorded which). The V gene is TRBV5-1, the J gene TRBJ1-2; 11 nucleotides match TRBD1. The TCR comes from a woman in her forties who had been exposed to COVID-19. CDR3 region: CASSIGQGAQANYGYTF. CDR3 coding DNA: TGCGCCAGCAGCATAGGACAGGGGGCCCAGGCGAACTATGGCTACACCTTC.